What follows are 32 T cell receptor beta chains derived from one specimen sequenced in a study of blood T cell repertoires in COVID-19. Profiling relied on immunoSEQ multiplex PCR, and the TCRdb table lists in-frame clones only, not all of them. Found here are 60,000 to 90,000 clones, 80% to 90% of them singletons; the top ten hold 18%. Sequencing was done on a sample of peripheral blood. The receptors here all came from a human donor in a cohort sampled during active COVID-19.

The chain has TRBV28 and TRBJ2-7; tentative D call: TRBD1 (6 bases). This CDR3 contains 14 residues. The V end was cut by 6 bases, the J end by 1 base, with 13 bases between. Germline V lookup: CDR1 MDHEN, CDR2 SYDVKM. The CDR3 is CASRTGTPSYEQYF. The CDR3 DNA sequence: TGTGCCAGCAGGACCGGGACACCGTCCTACGAGCAGTACTTC.

The chain joins TRBV2 to TRBJ2-5, with 7 positions matching TRBD1. The V segment lost 5 bases and the J segment 3 bases; nucleotides outside the gene matches: 6. This CDR3 is 14 amino acids long. The germline gives CDR1 SNHLY, CDR2 FYNNEI. The CDR3 nucleotides read TGTGCCAGCAGTTACTCGACAGGGAAAGAGACCCAGTACTTC. It yields the protein CASSYSTGKETQYF. The whole variable domain, remainder taken from reference TRBV2 and TRBJ2-5, is EPEVTQTPSHQVTQMGQEVILRCVPISNHLYFYWYRQILGQKVEFLVSFYNNEISEKSEIFDDQFSVERPDGSNFTLKIRSTKLEDSAMYFCASSYSTGKETQYFGPGTRLLVL.

Only a few counts were recorded for this clone. This chain connects TRBV21-1 to TRBJ2-7; TRBD2 is the table's D call, not checked against the DNA. TRBV21-1 corresponds to a pseudogene. The CDR3 is 13 residues long. CDR3 coding DNA: TGTGCCAGCAGCAAATGGACCCAGCGGGAGCAGTACTTC. It encodes CASSKWTQREQYF.

This chain joins TRBV7-8 and TRBJ1-5; 8 nucleotides line up with TRBD1. Unmatched junction bases numbered 4, after V lost 4 bases and J lost 5 bases. Germline CDR1 and CDR2: SGHVS and FQNEAQ. The CDR3 covers 14 residues. In nucleotides, the CDR3 is TGTGCCAGCAGCTCCCAGGGGGCGGATCAGCCCCAGCATTTT. Its protein product is CASSSQGADQPQHF.

The chain combines TRBV2 with TRBJ2-1, with TRBD2 identical over 8 bases. Germline CDR1 SNHLY, CDR2 FYNNEI. The junction had 4 bases not matched to a gene; V was cut back by 3 bases and J by 6 bases. The CDR3 extends over 14 amino acids. The CDR3 sequence: CASSDGGARNEQFF. The CDR3 nucleotides are TGTGCCAGCAGTGACGGGGGGGCCCGCAATGAGCAGTTCTTC.

This clone was recorded only once. The rearrangement links TRBV28 to TRBJ1-1; 8 nucleotides match TRBD1. V trimming: 6 bases; J trimming: 0 bases; junction bases outside the gene matches: 3. The germline V gene encodes CDR1 MDHEN and CDR2 SYDVKM. This CDR3 is 14 amino acids long. The CDR3 region is CASRWTGLNTEAFF. The CDR3 DNA reads as TGTGCCAGCAGATGGACAGGGTTGAACACTGAAGCTTTCTTT.

The rearrangement links TRBV10-3 to TRBJ2-5, with 9 bases matching TRBD2. Trimming at V came to 0 bases and at J to 1 base, leaving 6 bases not matched to a gene. In germline, CDR1 is ENHRY, CDR2 SYGVKD. The CDR3 extends over 17 amino acids. The CDR3 sequence: CAISESAGGPFQETQYF. The CDR3 nucleotides are TGTGCCATCAGTGAGTCGGCGGGAGGGCCCTTCCAAGAGACCCAGTACTTC.

This chain connects TRBV4-1 to TRBJ2-2; D possibly corresponds to TRBD1 (5 bases). The CDR3 extends over 15 amino acids. The germline V gene encodes CDR1 MGHRA and CDR2 YSYEKL. Trimming removed 1 base at V and 1 base at J, with 7 bases between. CDR3 protein: CASSQVDRNTGELFF. CDR3 nucleotides: TGCGCCAGCAGCCAAGTAGACAGGAACACCGGGGAGCTGTTTTTT.

This chain links TRBV2 with TRBJ1-4, with D hard to call. Between the trimmed V and J ends, which lost 10 bases and 1 base, there was a span of 10 bases. This CDR3 has 13 amino acids. Per germline, CDR1 SNHLY and CDR2 FYNNEI. The CDR3 nucleotides are TGTGCCACGGCTGGGAGAACTAATGAAAAACTGTTTTTT. It encodes CATAGRTNEKLFF.

This sequence joins TRBV19 and TRBJ1-2; 8 nucleotides align to TRBD1. Trimming took 5 bases from V and 5 from J; bases not matched to a gene: 7. Germline values: CDR1 LNHDA, CDR2 SQIVND (reference sequence). The CDR3 is made up of 14 amino acids. For the CDR3, the DNA is TGTGCCAGTAGTTCCCGACAGGGGAATTATGGCTACACCTTC. It specifies CASSSRQGNYGYTF.

V usage is TRBV7-9 and J usage is TRBJ1-4; possible D gene TRBD1, 5 bases. The CDR3 covers 17 residues. Germline V gene lookup returns CDR1 SEHNR and CDR2 FQNEAQ (reference sequence). Trimming removed 5 bases from V and 5 bases from J, with 21 bases in between. The CDR3 region has the DNA TGTGCCAGCAGCCGGACATTTGGGGATCCTGAGAATGAAAAACTGTTTTTT. Translation gives CASSRTFGDPENEKLFF.

The V gene is TRBV7-2, the J gene TRBJ2-5, with D possibly matching TRBD1 (6 bases). V was trimmed by 5 bases and J by 2 bases, leaving 18 bases between them. Germline V gives CDR1 SGHTA, CDR2 FQGNSA. This CDR3 region has 16 residues. CDR3 coding DNA: TGTGCCAGCAGCGGAACAGGGTGGCCTGGGCAAGAGACCCAGTACTTC. It specifies CASSGTGWPGQETQYF. Combining the CDR3 with reference TRBV7-2 and TRBJ2-5 gives the whole variable domain GAGVSQSPSNKVTEKGKDVELRCDPISGHTALYWYRQSLGQGLEFLIYFQGNSAPDKSGLPSDRFSAERTGGSVSTLTIQRTQQEDSAVYLCASSGTGWPGQETQYFGPGTRLLVL.

About this clone: Other nucleotide sequences in the sample specify the same CDR3. This sequence joins TRBV27 and TRBJ1-1; 7 bases line up with TRBD1. The CDR3 has 13 residues. The ends lost 10 bases at V and 6 bases at J; junction bases unmatched: 11. Germline V lookup: CDR1 MNHEY, CDR2 SMNVEV (reference sequence). CDR3 DNA sequence: TGTGCCATCGGGGACAGAGATTTGGCTGAAGCTTTCTTT. Translated: CAIGDRDLAEAFF.

The chain has TRBV6-5 and TRBJ2-1; possibly TRBD2 for D (7 bases). V lost 8 bases, J lost 6 bases, and 20 bases lay in between. The CDR3 runs to 15 residues. From germline, CDR1 is MNHEY and CDR2 SVGAGI. This CDR3 reads CASAVVGGRFNEQFF. The CDR3 DNA is TGTGCCAGCGCCGTCGTCGGGGGGCGCTTCAATGAGCAGTTCTTC.

The table lists this clone with a count of one. The chain has TRBV6-1 and TRBJ2-7; 11 bases map to TRBD1. Germline CDR1 and CDR2: MNHNS and SASEGT. The CDR3 loop spans 15 amino acids. The V segment lost 2 bases and the J segment 7 bases; nucleotides outside the gene matches: 7. As DNA, the CDR3 is TGTGCCAGCAGTGAATTTGGGACAGGGGGTCGGGAGCAGTACTTC. Encoded protein: CASSEFGTGGREQYF.

Details on this clone: Within the sample, other DNA sequences also encode this same CDR3. V usage is TRBV9 and J usage is TRBJ1-2, with 8 bases aligning to TRBD1. Germline loops: CDR1 SGDLS, CDR2 YYNGEE. The ends lost 0 bases at V and 8 bases at J; junction bases unmatched: 6. The CDR3 spans 14 residues. The CDR3: CASSVGQGQYGYTF. Here the CDR3 DNA reads TGTGCCAGCAGCGTAGGACAGGGGCAGTACGGCTACACCTTC. The full variable domain, completed using reference TRBV9 and TRBJ1-2, is DSGVTQTPKHLITATGQRVTLRCSPRSGDLSVYWYQQSLDQGLQFLIQYYNGEERAKGNILERFSAQQFPDLHSELNLSSLELGDSALYFCASSVGQGQYGYTFGSGTRLTVV.

The chain couples TRBV7-6 to TRBJ2-2; tentatively, D is TRBD1 (6 bases). The V end lost 5 bases, the J end lost 3 bases, and 13 bases lay between the germline ends. Germline V gives CDR1 SGHVS, CDR2 FNYEAQ. The CDR3 extends over 15 amino acids. The CDR3 region has the DNA TGTGCCAGCAGCCAAGATACAGGGTACACCGGGGAGCTGTTTTTT. Translating gives CASSQDTGYTGELFF.

This clone came up once. The rearrangement joins TRBV15 to TRBJ1-2; unclear D gene. This CDR3 contains 12 residues. CDR1 is LNHNV and CDR2 is YYDKDF in the germline V gene (reference sequence). Trimming stripped 7 bases from V and 7 bases from J, with 13 bases between. This chain's CDR3 is CATNSGSGGYTF. The DNA for the CDR3 is TGTGCCACCAACTCAGGCTCCGGTGGCTACACCTTC.

This clone showed up just a few times. This chain joins TRBV4-2 and TRBJ2-5, with 11 bases that match TRBD2. V lost 3 bases to trimming and J lost 0 bases; unmatched junction nucleotides: 3. The CDR3 is 16 residues long. Germline V gene sequence: CDR1 LGHNA, CDR2 YNFKEQ. In DNA form, the CDR3 reads TGTGCCAGCAGCCATGGGACTAGCGGTAACCAAGAGACCCAGTACTTC. It is translated as CASSHGTSGNQETQYF.

The chain couples TRBV19 to TRBJ2-4, with TRBD1 matching 10 bases. Germline assignment: CDR1 LNHDA and CDR2 SQIVND (reference sequence). The CDR3 has 17 residues. V gave up 2 bases and J gave up 1 base; unmatched junction bases: 5. The CDR3 DNA is TGTGCCAGTAGTATACCCAGGGGACAGGGGGCCAAAAACATTCAGTACTTC. Amino acid sequence: CASSIPRGQGAKNIQYF.

V is TRBV4-1 and J is TRBJ1-4; possibly TRBD1 for D (6 bases). The V end was cut by 1 base, the J end by 5 bases, with 23 bases between. Germline-derived CDR1 and CDR2 are MGHRA and YSYEKL. The CDR3 sequence is 19 residues long. In DNA, the CDR3 is TGCGCCAGCAGCCAAGTTCCCTTAATCCGGGACACCCCAAATGAAAAACTGTTTTTT. Its protein is CASSQVPLIRDTPNEKLFF.

The chain uses TRBV30 and TRBJ1-4; D is possibly TRBD1 (5 bases). The V gene's germline CDR1 is GTSNPN and CDR2 SVGIG (reference sequence). V was pared by 1 base and J by 4 bases, with 10 bases between. This CDR3 contains 14 residues. The DNA for the CDR3 is TGTGCCTGGAGTGGGAACAGGCTTAATGAAAAACTGTTTTTT. It encodes CAWSGNRLNEKLFF.

The chain links TRBV5-6 to TRBJ1-5; D is possibly TRBD1 (6 bases). V shed 3 bases and J shed 4 bases, with 8 bases lying between them. Germline CDR1 is SGHDT and CDR2 is YYEEEE. CDR3 length equals 13 residues. The CDR3 loop reads CASSSQGNQPQHF. The CDR3 DNA reads as TGTGCCAGCAGCTCCCAGGGGAATCAGCCCCAGCATTTT.

The chain uses TRBV5-1 and TRBJ1-4; D perhaps matches TRBD1 (6 bases). Germline CDR1 is SGHRS and CDR2 is YFSETQ. There are 15 residues in the CDR3. Trimming removed 1 base at V and 5 bases at J, with 12 bases between. The CDR3 DNA reads TGCGCCAGCAGCTTGCCTCAGGGGTCAAATGAAAAACTGTTTTTT. Its translation: CASSLPQGSNEKLFF.

CDR3 nucleotides: TGTGCCAGCAGTTTCGGAGATACGCAGTATTTT. This codes for CASSFGDTQYF. The chain carries TRBV12-3 or TRBV12-4 and TRBJ2-3, with D unresolved. This CDR3 has 11 residues. V lost 3 bases and J lost 5, with 3 bases in between.

This chain connects TRBV5-6 to TRBJ2-1; 12 nucleotides agree with TRBD2. Looked up from germline, CDR1 is SGHDT and CDR2 is YYEEEE. J lost 3 bases, V lost 3 bases, and 1 base had no gene match. The CDR3 loop spans 15 amino acids. Here the CDR3 reads CASSSSGGGYNEQFF. DNA of the CDR3: TGTGCCAGCAGCTCTAGCGGGGGGGGCTACAATGAGCAGTTCTTC.

This sequence joins TRBV9 and TRBJ2-1; 10 nucleotides match TRBD2. Germline values: CDR1 SGDLS, CDR2 YYNGEE. Trimming cost V 2 bases and J 4 bases; bases outside gene matches: 6. The CDR3 sequence is 16 residues long. CDR3 DNA: TGTGCCAGCAGCGTGAGGACTAGCGGTCTTTACAATGAGCAGTTCTTC. Protein product: CASSVRTSGLYNEQFF. The variable domain in full, completed from reference TRBV9 and TRBJ2-1, reads DSGVTQTPKHLITATGQRVTLRCSPRSGDLSVYWYQQSLDQGLQFLIQYYNGEERAKGNILERFSAQQFPDLHSELNLSSLELGDSALYFCASSVRTSGLYNEQFFGPGTRLTVL.

The chain uses TRBV19 and TRBJ2-1; TRBD2 matches 7 bases. Trimming at V came to 7 bases and at J to 10 bases, leaving 7 bases not matched to a gene. This CDR3 contains 12 residues. CDR1 LNHDA and CDR2 SQIVND come from the germline V gene (reference sequence). CDR3 bases: TGTGCCAGTAATGGACTAGTTGGCGAGCAGTTCTTC. The encoded protein is CASNGLVGEQFF.

V is TRBV5-1 and J is TRBJ1-4, with 9 bases identical to TRBD1. The length of the CDR3 is 15 residues. The germline V gene has CDR1 SGHRS and CDR2 YFSETQ. Trimming cost V 4 bases and J 8 bases; bases outside gene matches: 9. CDR3 amino acids: CASSDPQGAWEKLFF. In DNA form, the CDR3 reads TGCGCCAGCAGCGACCCACAGGGGGCGTGGGAAAAACTGTTTTTT.

The rearrangement links TRBV28 to TRBJ2-2; the D gene is possibly TRBD1 (5 bases). CDR3 length: 13 amino acids. The ends were cut back, 6 bases at V and 5 bases at J, with 10 bases in the middle. Germline CDR1 MDHEN, CDR2 SYDVKM. CDR3 amino acids: CASRATATGELFF. The CDR3 nucleotides read TGTGCCAGCAGAGCGACAGCAACCGGGGAGCTGTTTTTT.

The gene calls are TRBV2 and TRBJ1-1; no reliable D call. Germline CDR1 reads SNHLY; CDR2 reads FYNNEI. The V end was cut by 3 bases, the J end by 3 bases, with 11 bases between. The CDR3 has 14 amino acids. The CDR3 region has the DNA TGTGCCAGCAGTGATGAGGGTGTTGACACTGAAGCTTTCTTT. This gives the protein CASSDEGVDTEAFF.

The sample holds one count of this clone. This chain links TRBV5-6 with TRBJ2-3, with TRBD2 matching 9 bases. The V gene end was trimmed by 4 bases and the J gene end by 4 bases; junction bases not matched to a gene: 4. CDR3 length equals 14 residues. Per the germline V gene, CDR1 is SGHDT and CDR2 is YYEEEE. The DNA for the CDR3 is TGTGCCAGCAGCACAAGCGGGGGGTCAGATACGCAGTATTTT. This codes for CASSTSGGSDTQYF.